Detailed here is one T cell receptor (beta chain). This specimen belongs to a study of blood T cell repertoires in COVID-19. CDR1 is SGHDN, CDR2 FVKESK, per germline. CDR3 length: 13 residues. V lost 4 bases and J lost 3, with 6 bases in between. This table comes from immunoSEQ multiplex PCR, and its TCRdb copy is limited to in-frame clones, with some not included. The sample carries roughly 140,000 clones, roughly 80% recorded once. Cohorts were assigned according to the clinical history that participants reported. This TCR derives from a man aged 45-65 years who had recovered from COVID-19. The chain employs TRBV14 and TRBJ1-4; tentatively, D is TRBD1 (5 bases). The sample consisted of PBMCs or T cells enriched from blood (not recorded which). The CDR3 spells CASSRQPNEKLFF. In DNA, the CDR3 is TGTGCCAGCAGCCGACAGCCTAATGAAAAACTGTTTTTT.